The 7 T cell receptor beta chains below come from one sample, sequenced in a study of shared clonotypes between healthy human individuals (dated by TCRdb to 2020 to 2021). Libraries were built with the immunoSEQ multiplex PCR assay. TCRdb obtained this table from immuneACCESS and retained in-frame rearrangements with V and J assigned. These tables miss some clones; where compared with another copy, unresolved V genes account for less than half of the shortfall, and the remainder is unexplained. In this sample the table shows about 800,000 clones, about 96% of which occur a single time. The ten top clones hold under 0.3% of the sample. CD8 naive samples were obtained by positive selection for CCR7 among CD45RO-negative cells, yielding a CD45RA+CCR7+ population from which TemRA cells were excluded. The sequencing input was naive CD8+ T cells sorted from blood. The cell subset or site tag for this specimen amounts to: CD45RA+CCR7+. Receptors originate from a man aged 30-40 years in good health.

The rearrangement uses TRBV15 and TRBJ1-5, with 7 bases fitting TRBD1. Germline CDR1 reads LNHNV; CDR2 reads YYDKDF (reference sequence). Trimming cost V 1 base and J 1 base; bases outside gene matches: 4. The CDR3 contains 16 residues. The CDR3 DNA reads TGTGCCACCAGCAGAGGTGGGACAGACAGCAATCAGCCCCAGCATTTT. Protein sequence: CATSRGGTDSNQPQHF.

V gene TRBV5-1 combines with J gene TRBJ2-3, with 8 bases fitting TRBD2. Germline CDR1 reads SGHRS; CDR2 reads YFSETQ. The CDR3 is 15 residues long. The ends lost 5 bases at V and 2 bases at J; junction bases unmatched: 7. The CDR3 sequence: CASRSGTRNTDTQYF. The CDR3, as DNA: TGCGCCAGCAGGTCCGGGACTAGAAACACAGATACGCAGTATTTT.

The rearrangement uses TRBV7-9 and TRBJ2-1; perhaps TRBD2 as D (5 bases). The CDR3 sequence is 12 residues long. V was trimmed by 5 bases and J by 10 bases, leaving 12 bases between them. CDR1 and CDR2 from the germline V gene are SEHNR and FQNEAQ (reference sequence). DNA for the CDR3: TGTGCCAGCAGCCCAACGAGGGAGGAGCAGTTCTTC. Its protein is CASSPTREEQFF.

The rearrangement uses TRBV30 and TRBJ2-7; D remains unclear. Germline CDR1 is GTSNPN and CDR2 is SVGIG (reference sequence). Trimming left V 1 base short and J 0 bases short, with 10 bases between. This CDR3 comprises 14 residues. As DNA, the CDR3 is TGTGCCTGGAGTGCTTTTAAAGTCTCCTACGAGCAGTACTTC. Its translation is CAWSAFKVSYEQYF. Full variable domain (missing parts from reference TRBV30 and TRBJ2-7): SQTIHQWPATLVQPVGSPLSLECTVEGTSNPNLYWYRQAAGRGLQLLFYSVGIGQISSEVPQNLSASRPQDRQFILSSKKLLLSDSGFYLCAWSAFKVSYEQYFGPGTRLTVT.

The chain recombines TRBV27 with TRBJ1-5; D not resolved. The V gene's germline CDR1 is MNHEY and CDR2 SMNVEV (reference sequence). The CDR3 is 12 amino acids. With 3 bases removed from V and 6 bases from J, the gap between germline ends came to 6 bases. CDR3 DNA: TGTGCCAGCAGTTTGAACGGTCAGCCCCAGCATTTT. This translates into CASSLNGQPQHF.

The chain uses TRBV6-1 and TRBJ2-7; D call uncertain. The CDR3 is 15 residues long. In germline, CDR1 is MNHNS, CDR2 SASEGT. V was cut by 2 bases and J by 5 bases, with 16 bases left in between. Here the CDR3 reads CASSERPGTSHEQYF. The DNA of the CDR3 is TGTGCCAGCAGTGAAAGGCCCGGAACGAGCCACGAGCAGTACTTC.

The chain joins TRBV7-3 to TRBJ2-2; D gene unclear. Per the germline V gene, CDR1 is SGHTA and CDR2 is FQGTGA. V was pared by 5 bases and J by 6 bases, with 10 bases between. This CDR3 spans 13 amino acids. CDR3 amino acids: CASSEPQSGELFF. The CDR3 region has the DNA TGTGCCAGCAGCGAACCCCAATCCGGGGAGCTGTTTTTT.